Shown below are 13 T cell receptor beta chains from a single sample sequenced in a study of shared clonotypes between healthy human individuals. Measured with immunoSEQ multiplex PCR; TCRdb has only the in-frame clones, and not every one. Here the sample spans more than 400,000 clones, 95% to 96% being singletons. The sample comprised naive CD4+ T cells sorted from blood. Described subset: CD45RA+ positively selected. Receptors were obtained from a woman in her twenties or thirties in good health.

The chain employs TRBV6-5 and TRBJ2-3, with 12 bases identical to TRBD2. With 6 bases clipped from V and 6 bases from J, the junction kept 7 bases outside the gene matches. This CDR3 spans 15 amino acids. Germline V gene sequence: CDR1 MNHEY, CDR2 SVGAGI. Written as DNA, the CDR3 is TGTGCCAGCAGCCCAGGACTAGCGGGACCTGATACGCAGTATTTT. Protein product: CASSPGLAGPDTQYF.

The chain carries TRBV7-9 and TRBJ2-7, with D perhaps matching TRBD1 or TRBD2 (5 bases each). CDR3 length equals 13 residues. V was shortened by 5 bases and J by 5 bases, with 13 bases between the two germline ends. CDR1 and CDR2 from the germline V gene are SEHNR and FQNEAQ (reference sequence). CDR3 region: CASSPGTLHEQYF. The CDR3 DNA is TGTGCCAGCAGCCCAGGGACCTTGCACGAGCAGTACTTC.

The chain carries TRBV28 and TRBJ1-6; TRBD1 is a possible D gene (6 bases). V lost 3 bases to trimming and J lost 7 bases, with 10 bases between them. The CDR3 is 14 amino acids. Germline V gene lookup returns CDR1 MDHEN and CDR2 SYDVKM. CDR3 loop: CASSLDSSNSPLHF. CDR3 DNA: TGTGCCAGCAGTTTGGACAGTAGCAATTCACCCCTCCACTTT.

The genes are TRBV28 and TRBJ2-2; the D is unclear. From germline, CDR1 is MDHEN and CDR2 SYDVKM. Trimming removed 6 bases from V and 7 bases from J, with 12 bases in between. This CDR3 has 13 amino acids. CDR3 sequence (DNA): TGTGCCAGCAGCCCACGTTTAGGCGGGGAGCTGTTTTTT. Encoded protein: CASSPRLGGELFF.

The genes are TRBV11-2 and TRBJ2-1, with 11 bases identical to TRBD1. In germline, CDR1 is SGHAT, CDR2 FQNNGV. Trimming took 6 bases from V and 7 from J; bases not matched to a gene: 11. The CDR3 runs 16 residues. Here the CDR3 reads CASRRSAGTGGNEQFF. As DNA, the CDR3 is TGTGCCAGCAGAAGAAGCGCCGGGACAGGGGGGAATGAGCAGTTCTTC.

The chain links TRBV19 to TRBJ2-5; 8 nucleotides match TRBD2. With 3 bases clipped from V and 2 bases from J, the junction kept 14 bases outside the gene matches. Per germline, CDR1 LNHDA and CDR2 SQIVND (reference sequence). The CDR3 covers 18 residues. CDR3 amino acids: CASSMAGLGKPPQETQYF. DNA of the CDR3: TGTGCCAGTAGTATGGCGGGACTAGGGAAACCACCTCAAGAGACCCAGTACTTC.

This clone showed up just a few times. CDR3 coding DNA: TGTGCCAGCAGTTACACGGGACAGATCCCCACCGGGGAGCTGTTTTTT. Translation gives CASSYTGQIPTGELFF. The chain is built from TRBV6-5 and TRBJ2-2, with 7 bases fitting TRBD1. The germline V gene has CDR1 MNHEY and CDR2 SVGAGI. V shed 2 bases, J shed 4 bases, and the junction held 7 bases outside the gene matches. The CDR3 contains 16 residues.

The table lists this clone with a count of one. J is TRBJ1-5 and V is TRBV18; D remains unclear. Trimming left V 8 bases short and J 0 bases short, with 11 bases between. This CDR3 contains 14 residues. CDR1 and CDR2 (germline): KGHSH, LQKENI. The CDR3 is CASHGVTSNQPQHF. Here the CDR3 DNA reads TGTGCCAGCCACGGGGTTACTAGCAATCAGCCCCAGCATTTT.

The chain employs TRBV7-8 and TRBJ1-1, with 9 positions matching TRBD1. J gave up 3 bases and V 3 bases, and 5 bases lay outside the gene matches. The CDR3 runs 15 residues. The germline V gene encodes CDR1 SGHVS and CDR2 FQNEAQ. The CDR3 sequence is CASSLSGQGYTEAFF. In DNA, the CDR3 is TGTGCCAGCAGCTTGTCGGGACAGGGCTACACTGAAGCTTTCTTT.

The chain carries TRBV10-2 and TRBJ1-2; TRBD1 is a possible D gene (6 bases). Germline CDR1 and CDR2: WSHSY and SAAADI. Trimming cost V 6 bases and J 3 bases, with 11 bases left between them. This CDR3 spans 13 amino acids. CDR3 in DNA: TGCGCCAGCAGGGCACAGGGTGACTATGGCTACACCTTC. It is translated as CASRAQGDYGYTF.

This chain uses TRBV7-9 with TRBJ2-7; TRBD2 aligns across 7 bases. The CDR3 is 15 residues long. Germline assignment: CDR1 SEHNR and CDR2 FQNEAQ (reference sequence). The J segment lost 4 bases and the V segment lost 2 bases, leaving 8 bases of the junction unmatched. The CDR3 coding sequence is TGTGCCAGCAGCTTACCCGTGGCGGGAGCTTACGAGCAGTACTTC. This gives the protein CASSLPVAGAYEQYF.

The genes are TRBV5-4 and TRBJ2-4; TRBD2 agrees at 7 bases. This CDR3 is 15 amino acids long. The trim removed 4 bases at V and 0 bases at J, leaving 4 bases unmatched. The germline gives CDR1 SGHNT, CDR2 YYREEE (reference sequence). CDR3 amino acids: CASSHTGGAKNIQYF. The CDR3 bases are TGTGCCAGCAGCCACACGGGGGGAGCCAAAAACATTCAGTACTTC.

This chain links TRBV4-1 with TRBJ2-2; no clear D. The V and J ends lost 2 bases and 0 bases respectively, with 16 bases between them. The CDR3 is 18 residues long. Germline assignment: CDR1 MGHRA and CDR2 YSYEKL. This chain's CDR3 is CASSQQWSSRTNTGELFF. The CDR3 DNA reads TGCGCCAGCAGCCAACAGTGGAGTTCTCGGACGAACACCGGGGAGCTGTTTTTT.